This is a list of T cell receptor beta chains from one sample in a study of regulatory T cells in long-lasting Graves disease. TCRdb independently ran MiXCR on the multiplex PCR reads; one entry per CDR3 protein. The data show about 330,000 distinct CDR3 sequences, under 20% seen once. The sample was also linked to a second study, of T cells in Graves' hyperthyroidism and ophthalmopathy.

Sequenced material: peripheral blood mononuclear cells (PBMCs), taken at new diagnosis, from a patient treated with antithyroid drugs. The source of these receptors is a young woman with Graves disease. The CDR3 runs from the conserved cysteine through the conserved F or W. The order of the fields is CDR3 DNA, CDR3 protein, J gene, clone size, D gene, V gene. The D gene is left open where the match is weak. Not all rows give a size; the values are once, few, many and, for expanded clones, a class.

CDR3nt: TGTGCCAGCAGTGCCGGCAGGCGAAGCTCCTACGAGCAGTACTTC; CDR3aa: CASSAGRRSSYEQYF; j_gene: TRBJ2-7; abundance: few; d_gene: -; v_gene: TRBV6-1
CDR3nt: TGTGCCGCAGGGACCCCCCAAACAGATACGCAGTATTTT; CDR3aa: CAAGTPQTDTQYF; j_gene: TRBJ2-3; abundance: few; d_gene: -; v_gene: TRBV28
CDR3nt: TGCAGCGTTGATTTGGGCAGCAATCAGCCCCAGCATTTT; CDR3aa: CSVDLGSNQPQHF; j_gene: TRBJ1-5; abundance: few; d_gene: -; v_gene: TRBV29-1
CDR3nt: TGTGCCAGCAGTTTATATCGTGGTGAGCAGTTCTTC; CDR3aa: CASSLYRGEQFF; j_gene: TRBJ2-1; abundance: -; d_gene: -; v_gene: TRBV12-3/TRBV12-4
CDR3nt: TGTGCCAGCTCACCAAGGTGGGAAGAGACCCAGTACTTC; CDR3aa: CASSPRWEETQYF; j_gene: TRBJ2-5; abundance: many; d_gene: -; v_gene: TRBV18
CDR3nt: TGTGCCAGCAGCTTAGATAACAGACAAAATTCACCCCTCCACTTT; CDR3aa: CASSLDNRQNSPLHF; j_gene: TRBJ1-6; abundance: few; d_gene: -; v_gene: TRBV7-2
CDR3nt: TGTGCCTGGAGTGTTTTGGACGGACATCAGCCCCAGCATTTT; CDR3aa: CAWSVLDGHQPQHF; j_gene: TRBJ1-5; abundance: many; d_gene: -; v_gene: TRBV30
CDR3nt: TGTGCCAGCAGCTTAGCGGGGACACGGCTAGAATCCGGGGAGCTGTTTTTT; CDR3aa: CASSLAGTRLESGELFF; j_gene: TRBJ2-2; abundance: -; d_gene: -; v_gene: TRBV7-8
CDR3nt: TGTGCCAGCAGGAAGGAGGGGGGGCCCTTTCAAGAGACCCAGTACTTC; CDR3aa: CASRKEGGPFQETQYF; j_gene: TRBJ2-5; abundance: -; d_gene: -; v_gene: TRBV2
CDR3nt: TGCGCCACAACCGTTGGGGGGCTCTCCTACAATGAGCAGTTCTTC; CDR3aa: CATTVGGLSYNEQFF; j_gene: TRBJ2-1; abundance: -; d_gene: -; v_gene: TRBV10-2
CDR3nt: TGTGCCAGCAGCCCAGACGCGGGGACCGGTCAGCCCCAGCATTTT; CDR3aa: CASSPDAGTGQPQHF; j_gene: TRBJ1-5; abundance: once; d_gene: -; v_gene: TRBV7-3
CDR3nt: TGTGCCAGCAGTTACCAAAAAAACAGGGACCCCTATGGCTACACCTTC; CDR3aa: CASSYQKNRDPYGYTF; j_gene: TRBJ1-2; abundance: -; d_gene: -; v_gene: TRBV6-5
CDR3nt: TGTGCCAGCAGCTTGTTTGGTGGCAGCTCTGGAAACACCATATATTTT; CDR3aa: CASSLFGGSSGNTIYF; j_gene: TRBJ1-3; abundance: -; d_gene: -; v_gene: TRBV5-8
CDR3nt: TGTGCCTGGAGCTGGGGGGGTGGCACTGAAGCTTTCTTT; CDR3aa: CAWSWGGGTEAFF; j_gene: TRBJ1-1; abundance: many; d_gene: -; v_gene: TRBV30
CDR3nt: TGTGCCAGCAGCCACGCTAACGGGTTCCACGAGCAGTACTTC; CDR3aa: CASSHANGFHEQYF; j_gene: TRBJ2-7; abundance: -; d_gene: -; v_gene: TRBV14
CDR3nt: TGTGCCAGCAGCATGGGACTCCAAGAGACCCAGTACTTC; CDR3aa: CASSMGLQETQYF; j_gene: TRBJ2-5; abundance: -; d_gene: -; v_gene: TRBV11-2
CDR3nt: TGTGCCAGCAGTGACGCCCAGCTACCTCAGGACGAGCAGTACTTC; CDR3aa: CASSDAQLPQDEQYF; j_gene: TRBJ2-7; abundance: -; d_gene: -; v_gene: TRBV6-1
CDR3nt: TGTGCCAGCAGCTTTCGGGGGGCGGGGAACACTGAAGCTTTCTTT; CDR3aa: CASSFRGAGNTEAFF; j_gene: TRBJ1-1; abundance: few; d_gene: -; v_gene: TRBV7-3
CDR3nt: TGTGCCAGCAGTCCCCGGACAGAAGCGGGGGAGCTGTTTTTT; CDR3aa: CASSPRTEAGELFF; j_gene: TRBJ2-2; abundance: -; d_gene: -; v_gene: TRBV27
CDR3nt: TGTGCCAGCCACCCGACAGGGGCCCCCCAAGAGACCCAGTACTTC; CDR3aa: CASHPTGAPQETQYF; j_gene: TRBJ2-5; abundance: many; d_gene: TRBD1; v_gene: TRBV5-4
CDR3nt: TGTGCCAGCAGCTTGACAGGGTTGGTCAATGAGCAGTTCTTC; CDR3aa: CASSLTGLVNEQFF; j_gene: TRBJ2-1; abundance: many; d_gene: TRBD1; v_gene: TRBV7-8
CDR3nt: TGTGCCACCAGCAGATTGATGAACACTGAAGCTTTCTTT; CDR3aa: CATSRLMNTEAFF; j_gene: TRBJ1-1; abundance: -; d_gene: -; v_gene: TRBV15
CDR3nt: TGTGCCAGCACCGGAGGGCGATCCTACGAGCAGTACTTC; CDR3aa: CASTGGRSYEQYF; j_gene: TRBJ2-7; abundance: -; d_gene: -; v_gene: TRBV5-5
CDR3nt: TGCGCCAGCAGCTGGATCAGCGTAGGTGGGACTAATGAAAAACTGTTTTTT; CDR3aa: CASSWISVGGTNEKLFF; j_gene: TRBJ1-4; abundance: -; d_gene: -; v_gene: TRBV5-1
CDR3nt: TGTGCCACCAGCAGAGTCAATGAGCAGTTCTTC; CDR3aa: CATSRVNEQFF; j_gene: TRBJ2-1; abundance: few; d_gene: -; v_gene: TRBV15
CDR3nt: TGCAGTGCTAGAGAACTAGCGCAAGAGCAGTTCTTC; CDR3aa: CSARELAQEQFF; j_gene: TRBJ2-1; abundance: few; d_gene: TRBD2; v_gene: TRBV20-1
CDR3nt: TGTGCCACCAGTGGCGGGGGACAGGTTAGCTACAATGAGCAGTTCTTC; CDR3aa: CATSGGGQVSYNEQFF; j_gene: TRBJ2-1; abundance: few; d_gene: -; v_gene: TRBV15
CDR3nt: TGTGCCAACCCCGGGGCCCAACGGAGGGGTCATAGTGAGGCCCAGTACTTC; CDR3aa: CANPGAQRRGHSEAQYF; j_gene: TRBJ2-5; abundance: -; d_gene: -; v_gene: TRBV12-3/TRBV12-4
CDR3nt: TGTGCCAGCAGCCCAGGAGGCGCCGGGGAGCTGTTTTTT; CDR3aa: CASSPGGAGELFF; j_gene: TRBJ2-2; abundance: few; d_gene: -; v_gene: TRBV6-1
CDR3nt: TGTGCCAGCAGCCCCCCGTGGGTAGATGATGAAAAACTGTTTTTC; CDR3aa: CASSPPWVDDEKLFF; j_gene: TRBJ1-4; abundance: -; d_gene: -; v_gene: TRBV3-1
CDR3nt: TGTGCCAGCAGCGTAGGATCTCGGGGACAGGGCTACAATGAGCAGTTCTTC; CDR3aa: CASSVGSRGQGYNEQFF; j_gene: TRBJ2-1; abundance: -; d_gene: TRBD1; v_gene: TRBV3-1
CDR3nt: TGTGCCAGCAGTTTAGGTGTTAGCGGGATAGATACGCAGTATTTT; CDR3aa: CASSLGVSGIDTQYF; j_gene: TRBJ2-3; abundance: many; d_gene: TRBD2; v_gene: TRBV28
CDR3nt: TGTGCCAGCAGCTTAGCGGGGGGGGTAGATACGCAGTATTTT; CDR3aa: CASSLAGGVDTQYF; j_gene: TRBJ2-3; abundance: many; d_gene: TRBD2; v_gene: TRBV7-9
CDR3nt: TGCAGTGCCAATTCCCCTAGCTCCTACAATGAGCAGTTCTTC; CDR3aa: CSANSPSSYNEQFF; j_gene: TRBJ2-1; abundance: many; d_gene: -; v_gene: TRBV20-1
CDR3nt: TGTGCCAGCAGCCACGGGACTAGCGAGTACAATGAGCAGTTCTTC; CDR3aa: CASSHGTSEYNEQFF; j_gene: TRBJ2-1; abundance: many; d_gene: TRBD2; v_gene: TRBV6-1
CDR3nt: TGCGCCAGCCACGTGGATAACTATGGCTACACCTTC; CDR3aa: CASHVDNYGYTF; j_gene: TRBJ1-2; abundance: few; d_gene: -; v_gene: TRBV10-1
CDR3nt: TGTGCCAGCAGCACCGCCGGGGGACCCACCTGGTATGGCTACACCTTC; CDR3aa: CASSTAGGPTWYGYTF; j_gene: TRBJ1-2; abundance: few; d_gene: -; v_gene: TRBV6-1
CDR3nt: TGTGCCAGCAGCCCCGGACTAGCGGGGCCTACCAACACAGATACGCAGTATTTT; CDR3aa: CASSPGLAGPTNTDTQYF; j_gene: TRBJ2-3; abundance: -; d_gene: TRBD2; v_gene: TRBV3-1
CDR3nt: TGTGCCAGCAGCCAACCCTCGGGCCCTCGGGAGTTCTTC; CDR3aa: CASSQPSGPREFF; j_gene: TRBJ2-1; abundance: many; d_gene: -; v_gene: TRBV27
CDR3nt: TGTGCCAGCACCGGGGAATTCGGCTACACCTTC; CDR3aa: CASTGEFGYTF; j_gene: TRBJ1-2; abundance: many; d_gene: -; v_gene: TRBV2
CDR3nt: TGCAGTGCCCCCGTGGTAGCGGGGGGCGCAGATACGCAGTATTTT; CDR3aa: CSAPVVAGGADTQYF; j_gene: TRBJ2-3; abundance: many; d_gene: TRBD2; v_gene: TRBV20-1
CDR3nt: TGTGCCAGCAGCCCGTTCGCTAGCTCCTACAATGAGCAGTTCTTC; CDR3aa: CASSPFASSYNEQFF; j_gene: TRBJ2-1; abundance: many; d_gene: -; v_gene: TRBV5-5
CDR3nt: TGTGCCAGCAGTTCCGGACAGGCCACTGAAGCTTTCTTT; CDR3aa: CASSSGQATEAFF; j_gene: TRBJ1-1; abundance: many; d_gene: TRBD1; v_gene: TRBV12-3/TRBV12-4
CDR3nt: TGTGCCAGCAGCCTAAGGGCCGGGACTAGCGGATTCTACAATGAGCAGTTCTTC; CDR3aa: CASSLRAGTSGFYNEQFF; j_gene: TRBJ2-1; abundance: -; d_gene: TRBD2; v_gene: TRBV7-2
CDR3nt: TGTGCCAGCAGTTTAACAGGGGAGGTAGAGACCCAGTACTTC; CDR3aa: CASSLTGEVETQYF; j_gene: TRBJ2-5; abundance: many; d_gene: -; v_gene: TRBV27
CDR3nt: TGTGCCAGCAGGGCCGGGGGGTTAGCGGGGGGCCCATCTAGGGAGACCCAGTACTTC; CDR3aa: CASRAGGLAGGPSRETQYF; j_gene: TRBJ2-5; abundance: -; d_gene: TRBD2; v_gene: TRBV7-3
CDR3nt: TGTGCCAGCAGCATTAACTCCTACGAGCAGTACTTC; CDR3aa: CASSINSYEQYF; j_gene: TRBJ2-7; abundance: many; d_gene: -; v_gene: TRBV11-2
CDR3nt: TGTGCCAGCAGCTTGTTCGGGAGGGGGCGAGGTGCAGGTGAAAAACTGTTTTTT; CDR3aa: CASSLFGRGRGAGEKLFF; j_gene: TRBJ1-4; abundance: few; d_gene: TRBD1; v_gene: TRBV5-6
CDR3nt: TGCAGCGCCGATCGGGACCTCTATGGCTACACCTTC; CDR3aa: CSADRDLYGYTF; j_gene: TRBJ1-2; abundance: many; d_gene: -; v_gene: TRBV29-1
CDR3nt: TGCAGTGCTAGAAGGCCTGGCGGGGGCTATTACAATGAGCAGTTCTTC; CDR3aa: CSARRPGGGYYNEQFF; j_gene: TRBJ2-1; abundance: -; d_gene: -; v_gene: TRBV20-1
CDR3nt: TGCGCCAGCAGCTCGGACACCTACTCCTACGAGCAGTACTTC; CDR3aa: CASSSDTYSYEQYF; j_gene: TRBJ2-7; abundance: many; d_gene: -; v_gene: TRBV5-1
CDR3nt: TGCAGTACAACGGACCGAAACTACGAGCAGTACTTC; CDR3aa: CSTTDRNYEQYF; j_gene: TRBJ2-7; abundance: many; d_gene: -; v_gene: TRBV20-1